This T cell receptor beta chain was observed in a study of shared clonotypes between healthy human individuals. Germline V lookup: CDR1 KGHSH, CDR2 LQKENI. The CDR3 consists of 14 residues. Trimming shortened V by 5 bases and J by 4 bases, and 14 bases separated the two germline ends. Sequencing used immunoSEQ multiplex PCR; TCRdb keeps in-frame clones, though not all of them. The table has roughly 1.5 million clones, 95% to 99% seen once. This TCR derives from a man aged 25-45 years in good health. The chain combines TRBV18 with TRBJ1-1, with TRBD1 as a possible D gene (6 bases). Source material: naive CD4+ T cells sorted from blood. Subset here: CD45RA+ positively selected. The CDR3 is CASSTQGSSTEAFF. The CDR3 DNA is TGTGCCAGCTCAACTCAGGGGAGTAGCACTGAAGCTTTCTTT.